This TCR beta chain was recovered during a study of cytomegalovirus exposure and HLA in healthy donors (dated by TCRdb to 2015 to 2018). In the study overall: According to an earlier analysis of a few hundred of the donors, 150 million to 200 million T cells yielded over 90 million unique TCR beta sequences and approximately 300 Gb of sequence data. An early release that covered about 600 HLA-typed donors contained around 300 gigabases of sequencing data and tens of millions of unique TCR sequences. Among the approximately 420 genotyped donors, around 81% belonged to the genetic ancestry cluster associated with self-reported Caucasian donors. The aim of the study was to test whether cataloging public T cell receptors could identify signatures of past pathogen exposure. Using immunosequencing, the study profiled T cell repertoires from fewer than 850 subjects and related those repertoires to cytomegalovirus serostatus. A separate validation cohort of about 110 different subjects was used in addition to the approximately 700-subject first cohort. To predict cytomegalovirus infection status, the study brought together high-throughput TCR immunosequencing, statistical association of individual TCRs with disease status, and machine learning. In a later analysis, previously published TCR beta repertoires from several hundred donors were re-analyzed and high-resolution HLA genotyping was added so that TCR occurrence patterns could be studied. Rather than using new phenotypic data, the later analysis identified candidate immune exposures from TCR beta sequences and from how often those sequences occurred across donors. An earlier analysis of 587 of the donors used high-throughput TCR beta sequencing to judge whether each TCR beta V gene segment behaved as functional or pseudogenic. Donor age, sex, ethnicity and CMV serostatus were collected together with the repertoire data. A later genetic analysis used genome-wide SNP genotypes for 398 of the 666 donors, treating that subset as a discovery cohort. Every repertoire in the discovery cohort had been generated on one and the same sequencing platform. HLA typing included class I and class II loci at four-digit resolution. The number of typed donors differed by locus: 629-630 for A, B, C, DRB1 and DQB1; 522 for DQA1; approximately 610 for DPA1; and 400 to 480 for DPB1. Five DR-DQ haplotypes were handled as single units for association and clustering, since linkage in the cohort was strong. Among about 400 genotyped donors of the cohort, an average of around 250,000 unique TCR beta nucleotide sequences was sequenced per donor, of which 15% to 20% were non-productive. Points the paper makes about the study in general: This cohort had only TCR beta chains sequenced, and the lack of alpha or paired-chain data limited which features could be detected. A further reported finding was that TCR beta sequences accurately predicted the HLA-A and HLA-B alleles for most subjects in the first cohort. The classifier was reported to diagnose cytomegalovirus status with high specificity and sensitivity in both the original and validation cohorts. The authors suggested that the approach could potentially be extended to other disease states and immunological phenotypes. Several of the top co-occurrence clusters appeared to be linked to parvovirus B19, influenza, CMV and Epstein-Barr virus, according to a later analysis. Because counts were too low, seventeen rarely observed V segments, including chromosome 9 orphons, were excluded from the earlier analysis of several hundred of the donors. Because HLA typing was unavailable for some donors at each locus, only the typed subset was used in association tests. Broadly in line with IMGT annotations, most TCR beta V segments showed up in productive rearrangements about 90% or about 30% of the time in an earlier analysis of around 550 of the donors. V-gene and J-gene trimming of TCR beta chains was associated with a missense DCLRE1C variant in a later genetic analysis, and the association was replicated in an independent cohort. In a later analysis, TCR association rates were found to vary across HLA loci, with the most associated TCRs seen for DRB1 alleles and the fewest for HLA-C alleles. Strong co-occurrence of HLA alleles, especially DR and DQ, made assigning TCR associations to individual alleles difficult. In a later analysis, some 17,000 TCR beta sequences were associated with specific HLA alleles at a false discovery rate of 0.05. For the cohort, immune exposure information was limited to CMV serostatus. While some public TCRs were present in many individuals, most TCR sequences turned up only very rarely across donors. A later analysis found that most CMV-associated TCR beta chains appeared HLA-restricted, with HLA associations seemingly driven largely by CMV exposure. A later genetic analysis reported fewer N-insertions in productive TCRs among donors in an Asian-associated ancestry cluster than the roughly 700-donor mean. The 87-base-pair reads could not distinguish some IMGT-functional V segments, including TRBV6-2 and TRBV6-3, so those segments were excluded. Linkage disequilibrium might explain the correlated functional status among segregating V segments, but an unknown experimental factor could not be excluded. In a later analysis, HLA-associated TCR beta chains were found to be more clonally expanded and to have lower generation probabilities than equally common non-associated chains. A group of highly shared sequence variants was considered likely to be a technical artifact of the sequencing pipeline. Sequencing depth was assumed to be roughly uniform across donors in the presence/absence analyses, though that assumption may not hold. Three of the identified cytomegalovirus-associated TCR beta chains were confirmed in vitro to be specific for cytomegalovirus antigens. The study listed 150 to 200 TCR beta chains as associated with cytomegalovirus.

Concerning this clone: Its antigen is not yet known. Per-nucleotide qualities are absent, and no much larger clonotype sits a single base away.

Library generation was performed with the immunoSEQ multiplex PCR assay. The multiplex PCR relied on a mix of 60 forward primers for TCR Vbeta segments and 13 reverse primers for TCR Jbeta segments. A multiplex PCR assay on genomic DNA amplified the CDR3 region of rearranged TCR beta genes. The Illumina HiSeq System was used to sequence the amplified TCR beta libraries as 87-base-pair reads. On the study's bioinformatics: A later analysis counted tens of millions of unique TCR beta chains across the 666 repertoires, and around 9.9 million of these chains were shared by at least two donors. Raw reads were error-corrected and collapsed into unique sequences with a nearest-neighbor algorithm that merged closely related sequences to remove PCR and sequencing errors. CDR3 sequences were aligned to IMGT reference sequences to assign V, D and J gene segments. For a sequence to be retained, at least a six-nucleotide match to both a V gene segment and a J gene segment was required. Rearrangements were classified as productive when the CDR3 lacked stop codons and remained in frame with V and J, and all other rearrangements were classified as non-productive. CDR3 was defined by IMGT convention, running from the second conserved V-encoded cysteine to the conserved J-encoded phenylalanine. Sequences without an unambiguous match to a single V gene segment were excluded from the earlier analysis of a few hundred of the donors. An earlier analysis of 550 to 650 of the donors classified V segments as functional when productive rearrangements were above 56.7% and as segregating when the standard deviation between donors was above 5%. To diagnose cytomegalovirus status from the catalog of TCR beta chain sequences, a statistical classification framework was built. V and J gene assignment, in a later analysis, came from comparing TCR nucleotide sequences with IMGT/GENE-DB human TR gene sequences. Using the TCRdist pipeline, a later analysis assigned CDR3 sequences along with most-parsimonious VDJ recombination scenarios. In a later analysis, every TCR beta chain was defined by the combination of its CDR3 amino acid sequence and its V-gene family, and reads without a unique V-gene family were dropped. As a way to deal with suspected cross-contamination and a sequencing artifact, a later analysis dropped nearly 600 nucleotide sequences that were highly shared and had low generation probability. For each public chain, a later analysis derived a clonal expansion index from normalized ranks of inferred template counts within each repertoire. In a later analysis, generation probabilities were computed with a VDJ recombination model fitted to out-of-frame rearrangements, and the resulting probabilities were checked against IGoR. In a later analysis, hypergeometric tests were used to score TCR-TCR, TCR-HLA and TCR-CMV co-occurrence, with a repertoire-size bias correction applied to TCR pairs. False discovery rates were estimated in a later analysis by permuting HLA or CMV assignments 20 times. A later analysis grouped co-occurring TCRs with DBSCAN, adding TCRdist sequence similarity when clustering within HLA-allele-positive subsets. Repertoires with fewer than 30,000 or more than 120,000 public chains, plus five repertoires with anomalous nucleotide sharing, were excluded from co-occurrence clustering. TCRdb re-hosts the immuneACCESS table, in-frame sequences only. Its copies lack some clones; in the studies checked, an unresolved V gene accounts for under half of them, and the cause for the rest is not known. V, J and clone size were drawn from that table, and D and trimming were deduced from the DNA. This sample comprises tens of thousands of clones, over 60% of them detected only once. The ten largest account for 20% to 25% of the sample.

CDR1 is given as SGHRS and CDR2 as YFSETQ, both from the germline V gene. Trimming costs V 4 bases and J 4 bases, and their ends lie 16 bases apart. The CDR3 sequence holds 15 residues, the cysteine and phenylalanine included. Solely the CDR3 DNA is kept, with 45 bases framed from the first base. In total, about 650 healthy bone marrow donors made up the cohort. At the time of sampling, every cohort member was nominally healthy, though immune exposures that went unrecorded were likely present. The donor was CMV seropositive and belonged to the group of over 250 seropositive cohort members. A peripheral blood sample was provided by each donor, and peripheral blood mononuclear cells were used for TCR beta sequencing. The Qiagen DNeasy Blood Extraction Kit was used to extract genomic DNA from the blood cell samples.

The source is a man aged 50 to 60 in good health and CMV-seropositive. Sequences were obtained from PBMCs. The chain is assembled from TRBV5-1 and TRBJ2-3; the best D guess is TRBD2, with 6 bases matching. Read as DNA, the sequence is TGCGCCAGCAGCCCCCAAATGGGGAGGTCAGATACGCAGTATTTT. Translated, it gives CASSPQMGRSDTQYF.